The 24 T cell receptor beta chains listed next were all sequenced from one sample in a study of control samples from healthy donors and cancer patients (dated by TCRdb to about 2020). The library came from the immunoSEQ multiplex PCR assay. In its TCRdb copy, this immuneACCESS table keeps in-frame sequences only and misses some clones. Where compared with another copy, unresolved V genes explain less than half of these, and the others have no known cause. The sample table shows approximately 69,000 clones, and roughly nine tenths are seen once. In total, the top ten clones hold less than 6.5% of the sample. The sequencing sample was made of PBMCs. Receptor source: a man aged 55 to 70 with colorectal cancer.

This clone was counted once. The chain employs TRBV12-3 or TRBV12-4 and TRBJ2-4; the D gene could be TRBD1 or TRBD2 (5 bases each). CDR3 length: 12 residues. Trimming shortened V by 6 bases and J by 9 bases, and 12 bases separated the two germline ends. The CDR3 DNA follows: TGTGCCAGCAGCCCTGGGACCGGCATTCAGTACTTC. This sequence encodes CASSPGTGIQYF.

The gene calls are TRBV7-3 and TRBJ2-6; D tentatively fits TRBD1 or TRBD2 (5 bases each). This CDR3 has 18 amino acids. CDR1 and CDR2 from the germline V gene are SGHTA and FQGTGA. V lost 3 bases and J 0 bases, leaving 15 bases between the germline ends. The CDR3 DNA reads as TGTGCCAGCAGCTTTACGCCCGGGGCCCACTCTGGGGCCAACGTCCTGACTTTC. Protein product: CASSFTPGAHSGANVLTF.

The sample holds a few counts of this clone. This chain links TRBV25-1 with TRBJ1-6; D is undetermined. The ends were cut back, 6 bases at V and 14 bases at J, with 17 bases in the middle. CDR3 length: 13 residues. Per the germline V gene, CDR1 is MGHDK and CDR2 is SYGVNS. As DNA, the CDR3 is TGTGCCAGCAGAGGAGATACGACAAGCTCCCTCCACTTT. This encodes CASRGDTTSSLHF.

The CDR3 is CATSRPGGANTGELFF. CDR3 nucleotide sequence: TGTGCCACCAGCAGGCCCGGGGGAGCGAACACCGGGGAGCTGTTTTTT. This rearrangement joins TRBV15 to TRBJ2-2; tentatively, D is TRBD2 (6 bases). CDR1 and CDR2 (germline): LNHNV, YYDKDF (reference sequence). CDR3 length: 16 residues. V shed 3 bases and J shed 0 bases, with 11 bases lying between them. Full variable domain (missing parts from reference TRBV15 and TRBJ2-2): DAMVIQNPRYQVTQFGKPVTLSCSQTLNHNVMYWYQQKSSQAPKLLFHYYDKDFNNEADTPDNFQSRRPNTSFCFLDIRSPGLGDTAMYLCATSRPGGANTGELFFGEGSRLTVL.

The CDR3 region has the DNA TGTGCCAGCTCACCAAAACAGGGGATTGGCCCGACGCAGTATTTT. Translation gives CASSPKQGIGPTQYF. The chain recombines TRBV18 with TRBJ2-3; 7 positions match TRBD1. Germline CDR1 reads KGHSH; CDR2 reads LQKENI. J was trimmed by 9 bases and V by 2 bases; bases with no gene match: 11. The CDR3 totals 15 residues.

The rearrangement links TRBV18 to TRBJ2-7; maybe TRBD2 (6 bases). Germline V CDR1 and CDR2: KGHSH, LQKENI. This CDR3 contains 14 residues. With 3 bases removed from V and 4 bases from J, the gap between germline ends came to 13 bases. The CDR3 sequence is CASSPYGTWYEQYF. DNA of the CDR3: TGTGCCAGCTCACCCTACGGGACTTGGTACGAGCAGTACTTC.

This clone was observed a single time. The CDR3 loop reads CASSPWDDNLYGYTF. CDR3 nucleotides: TGTGCCAGCAGCCCCTGGGACGACAACCTCTATGGCTACACCTTC. The gene calls are TRBV7-2 and TRBJ1-2, with D maybe TRBD1 (5 bases). V lost 5 bases, J lost 4 bases, and 17 bases lay in between. The CDR3 runs 15 residues. Per germline, CDR1 SGHTA and CDR2 FQGNSA.

This clone was counted a few times. V is TRBV11-1 and J is TRBJ2-3; D is perhaps TRBD2 (5 bases). Trimming cost V 5 bases and J 5 bases, with 20 bases left between them. Germline V CDR1 and CDR2: SGHAT, FQDESV (reference sequence). The CDR3 runs 16 residues. In DNA form, the CDR3 reads TGTGCCAGCAGCCTCCCTGTTGATGTGACTATAGATACGCAGTATTTT. This codes for CASSLPVDVTIDTQYF.

The V call is TRBV5-1, the J call TRBJ2-2; TRBD1 might be the D (7 bases). CDR1 SGHRS and CDR2 YFSETQ come from the germline V gene. The CDR3 runs 15 residues. V lost 3 bases and J 1 base, leaving 10 bases between the germline ends. The CDR3: CASSWQGGNTGELFF. The CDR3 coding sequence is TGCGCCAGCAGCTGGCAGGGGGGGAACACCGGGGAGCTGTTTTTT.

A note on this clone: The junction does not match germline at one end; this may be a read error. V is TRBV6-5 and J is TRBJ2-7; TRBD1 matches at 7 bases. The CDR3 spans 13 residues. Per the germline V gene, CDR1 is MNHEY and CDR2 is SVGAGI. CDR3 DNA sequence: TGTGCCAGCAGTCCGGGACAGATCTACGAGCAGCACTTC. Translated, it gives CASSPGQIYEQHF.

This clone appeared once. V usage is TRBV2 and J usage is TRBJ2-5; D is possibly TRBD2 (5 bases). This CDR3 is built from 15 residues. The V end lost 8 bases, the J end lost 0 bases, and 16 bases lay between the germline ends. Germline values: CDR1 SNHLY, CDR2 FYNNEI. This CDR3 is CASGFYGSHQETQYF. CDR3 nucleotides: TGTGCCAGCGGTTTTTATGGGAGCCACCAAGAGACCCAGTACTTC.

The chain has TRBV7-9 and TRBJ1-4; possible D gene TRBD1, 6 bases. The CDR3 has 15 residues. Germline V gene sequence: CDR1 SEHNR, CDR2 FQNEAQ (reference sequence). The ends were cut back, 5 bases at V and 4 bases at J, with 14 bases in the middle. The DNA of the CDR3 is TGTGCCAGCAGCGCAGGGACATCATTTAATGAAAAACTGTTTTTT. Translating it yields CASSAGTSFNEKLFF.

This chain joins TRBV18 and TRBJ2-7; TRBD2 agrees at 10 bases. Germline assignment: CDR1 KGHSH and CDR2 LQKENI. The junction had 5 bases not matched to a gene; V was cut back by 6 bases and J by 0 bases. This CDR3 has 15 residues. CDR3 nucleotide sequence: TGTGCCAGCTCCTTCAGCGGGGGGGCCTCCTACGAGCAGTACTTC. It codes for CASSFSGGASYEQYF.

The chain uses TRBV5-5 and TRBJ2-3, with 12 bases that match TRBD2. The V gene's germline CDR1 is SGHKS and CDR2 YYEKEE (reference sequence). V gave up 3 bases and J gave up 5 bases; unmatched junction bases: 7. CDR3 length: 16 residues. The CDR3 DNA is TGTGCCAGCAGCTCGACGACTAGCGGGGGCGAAGATACGCAGTATTTT. Translating gives CASSSTTSGGEDTQYF.

The CDR3 nucleotides read TGCGCCAGCAGCCAAGACGTGCGGATTCTCGGGGGTTCACCCCTCCACTTT. Translation: CASSQDVRILGGSPLHF. V is TRBV4-1 and J is TRBJ1-6; TRBD1 might be the D (5 bases). Germline V gives CDR1 MGHRA, CDR2 YSYEKL. V gave up 0 bases and J gave up 9 bases, with 18 bases separating them. There are 17 residues in the CDR3.

The DNA for the CDR3 is TGCGCCAGCAGCTTGTCCTTGGCGGGAGCTGGAAACACCATATATTTT. Its protein product is CASSLSLAGAGNTIYF. This rearrangement joins TRBV5-1 to TRBJ1-3; D is ambiguous. This CDR3 has 16 amino acids. Germline V gives CDR1 SGHRS, CDR2 YFSETQ. Trimming took 1 base from V and 2 from J, leaving 13 bases between them.

Note on this clone: A read error may account for a junction end that differs from germline. The chain employs TRBV5-5 and TRBJ1-4, with TRBD1 as a possible D gene (5 bases). CDR1 SGHKS and CDR2 YYEKEE come from the germline V gene (reference sequence). The CDR3 is 16 amino acids. CDR3 protein: CASSLGPGEISRRAVF. CDR3 bases: TGTGCCAGCAGCTTGGGTCCGGGGGAAATATCCCGGAGGGCGGTTTTT.

This clone was seen once. The CDR3 loop is CASSKQGLGETQYF. In DNA form, the CDR3 reads TGTGCCAGTAGTAAACAGGGCCTAGGGGAGACCCAGTACTTC. The rearrangement links TRBV19 to TRBJ2-5; D is perhaps TRBD1 (6 bases). The CDR3 runs to 14 residues. Germline CDR1 reads LNHDA; CDR2 reads SQIVND (reference sequence). V was shortened by 4 bases and J by 5 bases, with 14 bases between the two germline ends.

The chain couples TRBV2 to TRBJ1-5, with a weak D call TRBD1 (6 bases). Trimming took off 5 bases at V and 0 bases at J, with 11 bases between the two ends. The length of the CDR3 is 15 residues. Germline V gene lookup returns CDR1 SNHLY and CDR2 FYNNEI. CDR3 loop: CASSQGQNSNQPQHF. The CDR3 bases are TGTGCCAGCAGTCAGGGGCAGAATAGCAATCAGCCCCAGCATTTT. Variable domain in full (rest from reference TRBV2 and TRBJ1-5): EPEVTQTPSHQVTQMGQEVILRCVPISNHLYFYWYRQILGQKVEFLVSFYNNEISEKSEIFDDQFSVERPDGSNFTLKIRSTKLEDSAMYFCASSQGQNSNQPQHFGDGTRLSIL.

The rearrangement uses TRBV28 and TRBJ2-1; 8 bases agree with TRBD1. The CDR3 sequence is 14 residues long. The germline CDR1 and CDR2 sequences are MDHEN and SYDVKM. V lost 6 bases to trimming and J lost 6 bases; unmatched junction nucleotides: 7. The CDR3 nucleotides read TGTGCCAGCAGCCCGGACAGGGAGGTCAATGAGCAGTTCTTC. It is translated as CASSPDREVNEQFF.

J is TRBJ2-1 and V is TRBV10-3; tentative D call: TRBD2 (6 bases). Germline CDR1 is ENHRY and CDR2 is SYGVKD. This CDR3 has 16 amino acids. Between the trimmed V and J ends, which lost 2 bases and 7 bases, there was a span of 18 bases. The CDR3 loop is CAISETSNRLVNEQFF. CDR3 sequence (DNA): TGTGCCATCAGTGAGACAAGTAACAGACTAGTTAATGAGCAGTTCTTC.

Here the CDR3 DNA reads TGTGCCAGCAGCTTGGGGACAGGGAAGTATGAGACCCAGTACTTC. Translation gives CASSLGTGKYETQYF. This sequence joins TRBV7-9 and TRBJ2-5; TRBD1 agrees at 9 bases. CDR1 is SEHNR and CDR2 is FQNEAQ in the germline V gene (reference sequence). There are 15 residues in the CDR3. Trimming took 3 bases from V and 5 from J; bases not matched to a gene: 7.

This clone was found once. The gene calls are TRBV12-3 or TRBV12-4 and TRBJ1-2; possible D gene TRBD1, 5 bases. V was clipped by 5 bases and J by 4 bases, with 8 bases between them. The CDR3 consists of 12 residues. CDR3 protein: CASSTGGYGYTF. In DNA form, the CDR3 reads TGTGCCAGCAGTACGGGGGGCTATGGCTACACCTTC.

This sequence joins TRBV3-1 (or the pseudogene TRBV3-2) and TRBJ1-4; D unresolved. This CDR3 region has 14 residues. CDR1 and CDR2 (germline): LGHDT, YNNKEL (reference sequence). The ends were cut back, 1 base at V and 4 bases at J, with 7 bases in the middle. The CDR3 loop reads CASSQGSVNEKLFF. CDR3 sequence (DNA): TGTGCCAGCAGCCAAGGGAGCGTTAATGAAAAACTGTTTTTT.